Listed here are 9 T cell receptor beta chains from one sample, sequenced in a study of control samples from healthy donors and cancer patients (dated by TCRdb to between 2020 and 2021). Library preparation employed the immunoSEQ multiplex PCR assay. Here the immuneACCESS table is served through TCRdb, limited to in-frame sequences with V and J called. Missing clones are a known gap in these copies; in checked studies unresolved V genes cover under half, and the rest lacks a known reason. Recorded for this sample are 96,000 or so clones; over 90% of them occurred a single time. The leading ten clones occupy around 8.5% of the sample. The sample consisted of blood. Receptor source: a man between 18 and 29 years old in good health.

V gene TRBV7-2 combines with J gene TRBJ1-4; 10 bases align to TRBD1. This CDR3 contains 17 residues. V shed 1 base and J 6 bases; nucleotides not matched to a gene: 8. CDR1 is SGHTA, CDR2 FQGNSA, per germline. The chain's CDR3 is CASSLEKRTGGYEKLFF. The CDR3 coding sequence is TGTGCCAGCAGCTTAGAAAAAAGGACAGGGGGTTATGAAAAACTGTTTTTT.

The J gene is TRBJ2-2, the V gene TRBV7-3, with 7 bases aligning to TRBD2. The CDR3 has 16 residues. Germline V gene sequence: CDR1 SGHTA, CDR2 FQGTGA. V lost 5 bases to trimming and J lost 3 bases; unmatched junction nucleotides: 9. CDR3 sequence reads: CASSLWLAVDTGELFF. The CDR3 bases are TGTGCCAGCAGCCTCTGGCTAGCGGTGGACACCGGGGAGCTGTTTTTT.

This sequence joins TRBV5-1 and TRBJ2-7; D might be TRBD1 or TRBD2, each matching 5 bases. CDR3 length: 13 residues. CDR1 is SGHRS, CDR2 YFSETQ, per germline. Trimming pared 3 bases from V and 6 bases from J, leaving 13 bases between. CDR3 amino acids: CASSSSWDGEQYF. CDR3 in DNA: TGCGCCAGCAGCTCCTCATGGGACGGCGAGCAGTACTTC.

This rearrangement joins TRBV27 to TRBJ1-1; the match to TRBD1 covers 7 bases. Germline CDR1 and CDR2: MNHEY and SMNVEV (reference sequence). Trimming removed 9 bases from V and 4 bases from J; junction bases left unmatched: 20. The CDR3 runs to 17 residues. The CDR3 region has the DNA TGTGCCAGACCATCCCCGACAGGGCGGGCTATGGTCACTGAAGCTTTCTTT. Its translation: CARPSPTGRAMVTEAFF.

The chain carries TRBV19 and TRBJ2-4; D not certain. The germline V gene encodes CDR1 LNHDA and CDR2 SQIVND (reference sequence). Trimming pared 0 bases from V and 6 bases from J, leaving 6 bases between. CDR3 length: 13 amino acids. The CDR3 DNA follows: TGTGCCAGTAGTATAGATAGGCTAAACATTCAGTACTTC. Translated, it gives CASSIDRLNIQYF.

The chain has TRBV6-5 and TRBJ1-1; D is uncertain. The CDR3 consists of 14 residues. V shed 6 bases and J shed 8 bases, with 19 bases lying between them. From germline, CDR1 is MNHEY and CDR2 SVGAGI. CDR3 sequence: CASSRQIMTLEAFF. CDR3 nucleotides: TGTGCCAGCAGCCGTCAAATCATGACTTTAGAAGCTTTCTTT.

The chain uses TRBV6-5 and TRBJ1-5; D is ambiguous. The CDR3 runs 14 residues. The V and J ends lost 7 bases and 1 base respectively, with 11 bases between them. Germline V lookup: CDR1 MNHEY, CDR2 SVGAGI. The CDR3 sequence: CASIRPGSNQPQHF. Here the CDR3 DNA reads TGTGCCAGCATCCGTCCCGGCAGCAATCAGCCCCAGCATTTT.

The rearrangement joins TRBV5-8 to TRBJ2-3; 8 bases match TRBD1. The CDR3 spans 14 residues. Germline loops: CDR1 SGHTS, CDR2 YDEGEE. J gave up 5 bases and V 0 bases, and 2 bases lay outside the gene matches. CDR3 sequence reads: CASSLEDREDTQYF. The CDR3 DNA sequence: TGTGCCAGCAGCTTGGAGGACAGGGAAGATACGCAGTATTTT.

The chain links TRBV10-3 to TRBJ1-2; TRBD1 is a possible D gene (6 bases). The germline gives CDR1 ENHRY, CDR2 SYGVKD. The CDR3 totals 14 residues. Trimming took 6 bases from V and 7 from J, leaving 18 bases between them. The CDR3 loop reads CAIRRPRGASGYTF. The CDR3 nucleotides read TGTGCCATCAGGAGGCCGAGGGGGGCCTCTGGCTACACCTTC.